Below are 12 T cell receptor beta chains sequenced from a single sample in a study of T-cell memory formation after mild COVID-19. TCRdb reprocessed the 5' RACE reads with MiXCR, giving one entry per CDR3 protein. The sample has 150,000 to 200,000 distinct CDR3 sequences; 25% to 40% are singletons. The sample consisted of PBMCs or a T cell subset sorted from them (not recorded which). The receptors were sampled from an adult woman who had mild COVID-19 (a few samples of this study predate the infection). Cell type and time point are not known.

This clonotype was seen a few times. This rearrangement joins TRBV6-2 or TRBV6-3 to TRBJ2-2, with D possibly being TRBD1 (6 bases). Germline CDR1 and CDR2: MNHEY and SVGEGT. Trimming took 4 bases from V and 3 from J, leaving 21 bases between them. There are 18 residues in the CDR3. This CDR3 reads CASSWGTGYPADTGELFF. As DNA, the CDR3 is TGTGCCAGCAGTTGGGGAACAGGGTACCCTGCTGACACCGGGGAGCTGTTTTTT.

This clonotype turned up a few times. This chain links TRBV12-3 or TRBV12-4 with TRBJ2-7; D gene ambiguous. V was cut by 1 base and J by 0 bases, with 10 bases left in between. The CDR3 is 15 amino acids. In nucleotides, the CDR3 is TGTGCCAGCAGTTTAGGCTACTCCCCCTCCTACGAGCAGTACTTC. This translates into CASSLGYSPSYEQYF.

This clonotype turned up a few times. This rearrangement joins TRBV12-3 or TRBV12-4 to TRBJ2-7; D remains ambiguous. V was pared by 10 bases and J by 1 base, with 14 bases between. The CDR3 spans 13 residues. CDR3 sequence reads: CAILNKGSYEQYF. In nucleotides, the CDR3 is TGTGCCATACTGAATAAAGGGTCCTACGAGCAGTACTTC.

There are a few counts of this clonotype. The V gene is TRBV7-2, the J gene TRBJ2-6; D unresolved. Trimming took off 1 base at V and 0 bases at J, with 4 bases between the two ends. This CDR3 is built from 15 residues. Germline loops: CDR1 SGHTA, CDR2 FQGNSA. The CDR3 protein is CASSLETSGANVLTF. CDR3 DNA sequence: TGTGCCAGCAGCTTAGAAACCTCTGGGGCCAACGTCCTGACTTTC. The whole variable domain, filled in from reference TRBV7-2 and TRBJ2-6, reads GAGVSQSPSNKVTEKGKDVELRCDPISGHTALYWYRQSLGQGLEFLIYFQGNSAPDKSGLPSDRFSAERTGGSVSTLTIQRTQQEDSAVYLCASSLETSGANVLTFGAGSRLTVL.

The chain has TRBV10-3 and TRBJ1-2, with 12 bases lining up with TRBD1. The CDR3 loop spans 16 amino acids. In germline, CDR1 is ENHRY, CDR2 SYGVKD. V was pared by 4 bases and J by 4 bases, with 7 bases of the junction left unmatched. The CDR3 reads CAISGRDRGRPYGYTF. The CDR3 nucleotides are TGTGCCATCAGTGGTCGGGACAGGGGGCGCCCCTATGGCTACACCTTC.

V is TRBV20-1 and J is TRBJ2-1; TRBD2 agrees at 12 bases. This CDR3 comprises 15 residues. Germline CDR1 reads DFQATT; CDR2 reads SNEGSKA (reference sequence). Trimming at V came to 4 bases and at J to 8 bases, leaving 9 bases not matched to a gene. CDR3 protein: CSAIRTSGGPDEQFF. As DNA, the CDR3 is TGCAGTGCTATCCGTACTAGCGGGGGGCCGGATGAGCAGTTCTTC.

This clonotype has a count of ten or more. The chain has TRBV18 and TRBJ2-1; 10 bases map to TRBD1. In germline, CDR1 is KGHSH, CDR2 LQKENI. Losses at the gene ends were 8 bases for V and 2 bases for J; bases not matched to a gene: 9. The CDR3 is 16 residues long. The CDR3 region has the DNA TGTGCCAGCCTTGGGACAGGGGCCCTCCCCTACAATGAGCAGTTCTTC. Encoded protein: CASLGTGALPYNEQFF.

The V and J genes are TRBV15 and TRBJ1-2; D is unclear. This CDR3 is 15 amino acids long. The germline V gene has CDR1 LNHNV and CDR2 YYDKDF (reference sequence). V lost 0 bases to trimming and J lost 4 bases, with 12 bases between them. Written as DNA, the CDR3 is TGTGCCACCAGCAGAGATTCAGGCAGGAGCTATGGCTACACCTTC. This translates into CATSRDSGRSYGYTF.

The rearrangement links TRBV7-9 to TRBJ1-2, with 7 bases identical to TRBD1. The CDR3 length is 14 residues. Germline trimming cut 4 bases from V and 3 bases from J; bases unmatched to any gene: 5. The V gene's germline CDR1 is SEHNR and CDR2 FQNEAQ (reference sequence). The CDR3 nucleotides read TGTGCCAGCAGCTCGACAGGGACGGACTATGGCTACACCTTC. Its protein product is CASSSTGTDYGYTF.

The gene calls are TRBV14 and TRBJ2-1, with no clear D. CDR1 is SGHDN and CDR2 is FVKESK in the germline V gene. The CDR3 loop spans 17 amino acids. V shed 0 bases and J shed 4 bases, with 16 bases lying between them. The CDR3 sequence: CASSQEFPRRGYNEQFF. DNA of the CDR3: TGTGCCAGCAGCCAAGAATTCCCGCGGCGAGGTTACAATGAGCAGTTCTTC.

This clonotype was seen a handful of times. The chain employs TRBV28 and TRBJ2-5, with 10 bases aligning to TRBD2. Germline V lookup: CDR1 MDHEN, CDR2 SYDVKM. The length of the CDR3 is 16 residues. J lost 10 bases, V lost 10 bases, and 21 bases had no gene match. CDR3 in DNA: TGTGCCACCCTCAGGGATGGGCAGCAGAGCGGGAGGGGCCAGTACTTC. Protein sequence: CATLRDGQQSGRGQYF.

The sample holds a few counts of this clonotype. The rearrangement joins TRBV20-1 to TRBJ1-5; D remains ambiguous. V was trimmed by 7 bases and J by 0 bases, leaving 10 bases between them. CDR1 DFQATT and CDR2 SNEGSKA come from the germline V gene (reference sequence). The CDR3 extends over 13 amino acids. Here the CDR3 reads CSGTGDSNQPQHF. DNA for the CDR3: TGCAGTGGGACGGGAGATAGCAATCAGCCCCAGCATTTT.